A single sample gave rise to the 32 T cell receptor beta chains below, sequenced in a study of blood T cell repertoires in COVID-19. Sequencing used immunoSEQ multiplex PCR; TCRdb keeps in-frame clones, though not all of them. The sample includes 45,000 to 55,000 clones, 65% to 80% of them seen just once. The sample consisted of peripheral blood. The receptors derive from a human donor with active or convalescent COVID-19. The donor label of this sample is uncertain.

This clone was detected a few times. This chain links TRBV3-1 (or the pseudogene TRBV3-2) with TRBJ1-1, with a weak D call TRBD1 (5 bases). Germline V gene sequence: CDR1 LGHDT, CDR2 YNNKEL (reference sequence). This CDR3 contains 17 residues. V gave up 4 bases and J gave up 0 bases, with 18 bases separating them. CDR3 DNA: TGTGCCAGCAGCCGAGTCCCAGGACAACTTATGAACACTGAAGCTTTCTTT. Its translation: CASSRVPGQLMNTEAFF.

This chain joins TRBV5-1 and TRBJ1-2; the match to TRBD1 covers 7 bases. The CDR3 covers 17 residues. The V gene end was trimmed by 4 bases and the J gene end by 2 bases; junction bases not matched to a gene: 14. CDR1 and CDR2 (germline): SGHRS, YFSETQ. CDR3 DNA: TGCGCCAGCAGCCCCTCCTCCCGGGACAGTATAAACTATGGCTACACCTTC. Its protein product is CASSPSSRDSINYGYTF.

The CDR3 region has the DNA TGCGCCAGCAGCTCAGCCGGGACATTTGGGCTACAAGAGACCCAGTACTTC. Residues: CASSSAGTFGLQETQYF. The V and J genes are TRBV5-1 and TRBJ2-5, with D tentatively TRBD1 (6 bases). CDR3 length: 17 amino acids. The germline V and J ends were trimmed by 3 bases and 2 bases, with 20 bases remaining between them. The V gene's germline CDR1 is SGHRS and CDR2 YFSETQ.

This clone has a single count. The chain joins TRBV7-2 to TRBJ2-1, with 10 bases identical to TRBD1. Germline trimming cut 4 bases from V and 2 bases from J; bases unmatched to any gene: 5. There are 16 residues in the CDR3. Germline CDR1 SGHTA, CDR2 FQGNSA. The CDR3 nucleotides are TGTGCCAGCAGCTGGACAGGGGGTAGGACCTACAATGAGCAGTTCTTC. It yields the protein CASSWTGGRTYNEQFF.

The chain recombines TRBV9 with TRBJ2-3; 15 bases map to TRBD2. Trimming at V came to 0 bases and at J to 6 bases, leaving 11 bases not matched to a gene. The CDR3 is 19 residues long. From germline, CDR1 is SGDLS and CDR2 YYNGEE. As DNA, the CDR3 is TGTGCCAGCAGCGTAGGTCTGGGACTAGCGGGAGGAGAGGGTGATACGCAGTATTTT. Encoded protein: CASSVGLGLAGGEGDTQYF.

The chain couples TRBV14 to TRBJ2-1; 15 nucleotides match TRBD2. Germline loops: CDR1 SGHDN, CDR2 FVKESK. This CDR3 comprises 14 residues. Trimming at V came to 4 bases and at J to 13 bases, leaving 5 bases not matched to a gene. Here the CDR3 reads CASSPRTSGRGQFF. The CDR3, as DNA: TGTGCCAGCAGCCCCAGGACTAGCGGGAGGGGACAGTTCTTC.

This chain uses TRBV9 with TRBJ2-1; 9 bases map to TRBD2. In germline, CDR1 is SGDLS, CDR2 YYNGEE. The CDR3 runs to 15 residues. Germline trimming cut 2 bases from V and 4 bases from J; bases unmatched to any gene: 4. CDR3 protein: CASSVKAGGYNEQFF. Written as DNA, the CDR3 is TGTGCCAGCAGCGTTAAGGCGGGAGGGTACAATGAGCAGTTCTTC.

CDR3 DNA sequence: TGTGCCAGCAGCCATTATGCAGGGAGGCAAGACACTGAAGCTTTCTTT. Translated, it gives CASSHYAGRQDTEAFF. The chain recombines TRBV7-8 with TRBJ1-1; tentative D call: TRBD1 (5 bases). Trimming cost V 5 bases and J 3 bases, with 19 bases left between them. CDR1 SGHVS and CDR2 FQNEAQ come from the germline V gene. The length of the CDR3 is 16 residues. The variable domain in full, completed from reference TRBV7-8 and TRBJ1-1, reads GAGVSQSPRYKVAKRGQDVALRCDPISGHVSLFWYQQALGQGPEFLTYFQNEAQLDKSGLPSDRFFAERPEGSVSTLKIQRTQQEDSAVYLCASSHYAGRQDTEAFFGQGTRLTVV.

The J gene is TRBJ1-2, the V gene TRBV4-2, with TRBD1 matching 8 bases. The J segment lost 5 bases and the V segment lost 4 bases, leaving 3 bases of the junction unmatched. The CDR3 sequence is 13 residues long. From germline, CDR1 is LGHNA and CDR2 YNFKEQ. CDR3 sequence reads: CASSRDRQYGYTF. CDR3 sequence (DNA): TGTGCCAGCAGCCGGGACAGGCAGTATGGCTACACCTTC.

The J gene is TRBJ2-5, the V gene TRBV7-6; 12 nucleotides agree with TRBD1. From germline, CDR1 is SGHVS and CDR2 FNYEAQ. The CDR3 is 16 amino acids. V was pared by 5 bases and J by 4 bases, with 8 bases of the junction left unmatched. In DNA, the CDR3 is TGTGCCAGCAGCCCCGGGACAGGGGGCAAGGGAGAGACCCAGTACTTC. It specifies CASSPGTGGKGETQYF.

This clone appeared a few times. The V and J genes are TRBV11-2 and TRBJ2-5, with 8 bases that match TRBD2. With 6 bases clipped from V and 2 bases from J, the junction kept 14 bases outside the gene matches. Looked up from germline, CDR1 is SGHAT and CDR2 is FQNNGV. The CDR3 covers 17 residues. CDR3 protein: CASRGGAGGRPQETQYF. The CDR3 DNA is TGTGCCAGCAGGGGGGGCGCGGGAGGTCGGCCACAAGAGACCCAGTACTTC.

The CDR3 DNA reads TGTGCCAGCAGCGTAGGGCAAATACAAGAGACCCAGTACTTC. This translates into CASSVGQIQETQYF. The chain joins TRBV9 to TRBJ2-5; D remains unclear. The CDR3 length is 14 residues. V shed 0 bases and J shed 2 bases, with 8 bases lying between them. From germline, CDR1 is SGDLS and CDR2 YYNGEE. Combining the CDR3 with reference TRBV9 and TRBJ2-5 gives the whole variable domain DSGVTQTPKHLITATGQRVTLRCSPRSGDLSVYWYQQSLDQGLQFLIQYYNGEERAKGNILERFSAQQFPDLHSELNLSSLELGDSALYFCASSVGQIQETQYFGPGTRLLVL.

J is TRBJ2-1 and V is TRBV11-2; 8 bases match TRBD2. The germline V gene encodes CDR1 SGHAT and CDR2 FQNNGV. The V segment lost 3 bases and the J segment 0 bases; nucleotides outside the gene matches: 4. This CDR3 is built from 16 residues. The CDR3: CASSLRGDSSYNEQFF. The CDR3 nucleotides are TGTGCCAGCAGCTTGCGGGGGGATAGCTCCTACAATGAGCAGTTCTTC.

The rearrangement uses TRBV11-3 and TRBJ2-1, with 7 bases identical to TRBD2. The CDR3 sequence is 17 residues long. Germline assignment: CDR1 SGHNT and CDR2 YENEEA. V was clipped by 8 bases and J by 3 bases; unmatched bases: 16. CDR3 nucleotide sequence: TGTGCCAGCCGCAACCTCCGGAGAGGGAGGGACTACAATGAGCAGTTCTTC. Protein product: CASRNLRRGRDYNEQFF.

The rearrangement links TRBV5-1 to TRBJ2-5; TRBD2 might be the D (6 bases). The germline V and J ends were trimmed by 0 bases and 2 bases, with 11 bases remaining between them. CDR1 and CDR2 from the germline V gene are SGHRS and YFSETQ. The CDR3 is made up of 15 amino acids. The CDR3 DNA follows: TGCGCCAGCAGCTTGGGCTCGGCGGGACAAGAGACCCAGTACTTC. Residues: CASSLGSAGQETQYF.

V is TRBV4-1 and J is TRBJ1-2; TRBD1 aligns across 12 bases. Trimming cost V 3 bases and J 8 bases; bases outside gene matches: 7. The CDR3 sequence is 15 residues long. CDR1 and CDR2 (germline): MGHRA, YSYEKL. CDR3 coding DNA: TGCGCCAGCAGCCAGGCCGGGACAGGGGGCTGGGGCTACACCTTC. The encoded protein is CASSQAGTGGWGYTF.

The J gene is TRBJ2-7, the V gene TRBV5-1; D might be TRBD2 (7 bases). The CDR3 is 14 residues long. Between the trimmed V and J ends, which lost 4 bases and 3 bases, there was a span of 14 bases. Per germline, CDR1 SGHRS and CDR2 YFSETQ. In nucleotides, the CDR3 is TGCGCCAGCAGCAAGCGGGACACCTACTACGAGCAGTACTTC. Protein sequence: CASSKRDTYYEQYF.

The chain is built from TRBV7-3 and TRBJ2-2; 8 positions agree with TRBD1. CDR1 and CDR2 from the germline V gene are SGHTA and FQGTGA. The V gene end was trimmed by 5 bases and the J gene end by 3 bases; junction bases not matched to a gene: 5. The CDR3 covers 15 residues. CDR3 residues: CASSPGTGYTGELFF. The CDR3, as DNA: TGTGCCAGCAGCCCCGGGACAGGCTACACCGGGGAGCTGTTTTTT.

The chain has TRBV24-1 and TRBJ2-3; TRBD2 matches at 13 bases. CDR3 length: 16 residues. With V trimmed by 4 bases and J by 8 bases, 8 bases remained unmatched. Germline V gene data show CDR1 as KGHDR and CDR2 as SFDVKD. The CDR3 is CATSDRGLAGYGTQYF. CDR3 DNA: TGTGCCACCAGTGACCGGGGACTAGCGGGATACGGTACGCAGTATTTT.

The rearrangement joins TRBV19 to TRBJ1-1; 7 positions agree with TRBD1. The V segment lost 5 bases and the J segment 0 bases; nucleotides outside the gene matches: 9. Looked up from germline, CDR1 is LNHDA and CDR2 is SQIVND (reference sequence). CDR3 length equals 16 residues. CDR3 region: CASSPWGQRMNTEAFF. CDR3 nucleotides: TGTGCCAGTAGTCCATGGGGACAGCGGATGAACACTGAAGCTTTCTTT.

This chain joins TRBV19 and TRBJ2-3; D possibly corresponds to TRBD2 (7 bases). CDR3 length: 14 residues. V was trimmed by 7 bases and J by 1 base, leaving 12 bases between them. Germline V gene data show CDR1 as LNHDA and CDR2 as SQIVND (reference sequence). The CDR3 sequence: CASTGAGGTDTQYF. In nucleotides, the CDR3 is TGTGCCAGTACGGGGGCGGGAGGCACAGATACGCAGTATTTT. Full variable domain (outside the CDR3, taken from reference TRBV19 and TRBJ2-3): DGGITQSPKYLFRKEGQNVTLSCEQNLNHDAMYWYRQDPGQGLRLIYYSQIVNDFQKGDIAEGYSVSREKKESFPLTVTSAQKNPTAFYLCASTGAGGTDTQYFGPGTRLTVL.

The J gene is TRBJ2-1, the V gene TRBV5-5, with D perhaps TRBD1 (6 bases). The CDR3 has 17 amino acids. Germline V gene data show CDR1 as SGHKS and CDR2 as YYEKEE (reference sequence). Trimming pared 0 bases from V and 1 base from J, leaving 14 bases between. The CDR3 loop is CASSLVGARGSYNEQFF. The CDR3 nucleotides are TGTGCCAGCAGCTTGGTGGGGGCCAGGGGATCCTACAATGAGCAGTTCTTC.

The J gene is TRBJ2-7, the V gene TRBV6-6; 8 nucleotides align to TRBD1. CDR1 is MNHNY and CDR2 is SVGAGI in the germline V gene (reference sequence). This CDR3 has 15 amino acids. V lost 11 bases to trimming and J lost 3 bases; unmatched junction nucleotides: 15. This chain's CDR3 is CASRAGGSGDYEQYF. The CDR3 coding sequence is TGTGCCTCACGAGCAGGGGGCAGCGGAGACTACGAGCAGTACTTC.

The count of this clone is one. The rearrangement links TRBV9 to TRBJ2-3, with 7 bases fitting TRBD2. V dropped 4 bases and J dropped 6; count of bases not matched to a gene: 14. Germline V gene data show CDR1 as SGDLS and CDR2 as YYNGEE. The CDR3 runs to 16 residues. Written as DNA, the CDR3 is TGTGCCAGCAGCCTTCAACTAGCGAGAGGTGGGGATACGCAGTATTTT. It is translated as CASSLQLARGGDTQYF.

This clone was found a few times. J is TRBJ2-7 and V is TRBV12-3 or TRBV12-4, with D uncertain. V lost 4 bases and J lost 3, with 4 bases in between. CDR3 length: 11 amino acids. CDR3 sequence (DNA): TGTGCCAGCAGTTCTTTCTACGAGCAGTACTTC. Translating gives CASSSFYEQYF.

The chain recombines TRBV11-2 with TRBJ2-1; no firm D call. This CDR3 has 12 amino acids. The germline gives CDR1 SGHAT, CDR2 FQNNGV. The ends were cut back, 2 bases at V and 4 bases at J, with 3 bases in the middle. The chain's CDR3 is CASSLQYNEQFF. In nucleotides, the CDR3 is TGTGCCAGCAGCTTACAGTACAATGAGCAGTTCTTC.

The rearrangement joins TRBV2 to TRBJ1-2; 7 bases agree with TRBD1. V gave up 6 bases and J gave up 8 bases; unmatched junction bases: 9. Germline V gene lookup returns CDR1 SNHLY and CDR2 FYNNEI. This CDR3 has 13 residues. The CDR3, as DNA: TGTGCCAGCAGGGCAGGGGGTCCTATCGGCTACACCTTC. Translated: CASRAGGPIGYTF.

J is TRBJ2-7 and V is TRBV11-2; D uncertain. Germline CDR1 and CDR2: SGHAT and FQNNGV. This CDR3 contains 11 residues. V was shortened by 5 bases and J by 0 bases, with 2 bases between the two germline ends. As DNA, the CDR3 is TGTGCCAGCAGCCGCTCCTACGAGCAGTACTTC. Residues: CASSRSYEQYF.

The chain employs TRBV24-1 and TRBJ2-3, with a tentative D call TRBD1 (5 bases). V was trimmed by 3 bases and J by 2 bases, leaving 8 bases between them. The CDR3 is 14 residues long. Germline CDR1 KGHDR, CDR2 SFDVKD. The CDR3 bases are TGTGCCACCAGTGATGAGACAGCCACAGATACGCAGTATTTT. Translated, it gives CATSDETATDTQYF.

A few counts support this clone. The J gene is TRBJ2-1, the V gene TRBV5-1; D is unresolved. Per the germline V gene, CDR1 is SGHRS and CDR2 is YFSETQ. V lost 5 bases, J lost 6 bases, and 15 bases lay in between. The CDR3 runs to 14 residues. Here the CDR3 reads CASSEVAAVNEQFF. CDR3 DNA: TGCGCCAGCAGTGAGGTGGCTGCGGTCAATGAGCAGTTCTTC. Combining the CDR3 with reference TRBV5-1 and TRBJ2-1 gives the whole variable domain KAGVTQTPRYLIKTRGQQVTLSCSPISGHRSVSWYQQTPGQGLQFLFEYFSETQRNKGNFPGRFSGRQFSNSRSEMNVSTLELGDSALYLCASSEVAAVNEQFFGPGTRLTVL.

This clone was picked up one time. The CDR3 coding sequence is TGTGCCAGTACCGACCCGGTGGGCGCTGGGGAGCTGTTTTTT. It is translated as CASTDPVGAGELFF. V usage is TRBV19 and J usage is TRBJ2-2, with D unresolved. V lost 7 bases and J lost 8, with 17 bases in between. The germline gives CDR1 LNHDA, CDR2 SQIVND (reference sequence). This CDR3 comprises 14 residues.

The genes are TRBV6-2 or TRBV6-3 and TRBJ2-7; no firm D call. The V end lost 2 bases, the J end lost 2 bases, and 10 bases lay between the germline ends. CDR3 size: 14 residues. CDR1 and CDR2 (germline): MNHEY, SVGEGT. CDR3 sequence: CASSYVPRPYEQYF. The CDR3 bases are TGTGCCAGCAGTTACGTTCCCAGGCCCTACGAGCAGTACTTC.